Below are 2 T cell receptor beta chains sequenced from a single sample in a study of cytomegalovirus exposure and HLA in healthy donors. The method was immunoSEQ multiplex PCR; TCRdb's version includes in-frame clones alone and lacks a portion of them. The sample holds some 150,000 clones; 75% to 90% are singletons and the top ten take more than 20%. The sample comprised PBMCs. The receptors were gathered from a man between 18 and 35 years old in good health and CMV-seropositive.

The rearrangement links TRBV5-1 to TRBJ1-6, with 7 nucleotides matching TRBD1. This CDR3 region has 16 residues. Germline trimming cut 4 bases from V and 9 bases from J; bases unmatched to any gene: 13. CDR1 is SGHRS, CDR2 YFSETQ, per germline. In DNA, the CDR3 is TGCGCCAGCAGCCCCCAGTGGACAGGAGTCGGTTCACCCCTCCACTTT. It specifies CASSPQWTGVGSPLHF. The full variable domain, rest sourced from reference TRBV5-1 and TRBJ1-6, is KAGVTQTPRYLIKTRGQQVTLSCSPISGHRSVSWYQQTPGQGLQFLFEYFSETQRNKGNFPGRFSGRQFSNSRSEMNVSTLELGDSALYLCASSPQWTGVGSPLHFGNGTRLTVT.

V and J are TRBV7-8 and TRBJ1-1, with D maybe TRBD1 (5 bases). Germline V gene sequence: CDR1 SGHVS, CDR2 FQNEAQ. Trimming cost V 5 bases and J 5 bases, with 12 bases left between them. This CDR3 has 13 residues. The CDR3 loop reads CASSPTVGTEAFF. CDR3 DNA sequence: TGTGCCAGCAGCCCGACAGTGGGGACTGAAGCTTTCTTT.